Sequencing of this TCR beta chain was carried out in a study of blood T cell repertoires in COVID-19 (dated by TCRdb to 2020 to 2021). For the study in its entirety: The collaborator samples originated in the United States, Italy and Spain and spanned the acute and convalescent phases of COVID-19. The material from the prospective study consisted of cDNA or gDNA derived from T cells, B-cell-depleted T cells, or PBMCs. Deeply sampled blood TCRbeta repertoires from subjects exposed to, actively infected with, or recovered from COVID-19 were included in the dataset. The repertoires were released in a freely available public database meant as a resource for research on the immune response to SARS-CoV-2. Samples were obtained from the ongoing ImmuneRACE study (first 160 participants) and from some 1,200 subjects provided by 6 global collaborators. A de-identified subject ID, COVID-19 status, age in years and sex were almost always included in the sample metadata. Where available, HLA class I and class II types were taken from metadata supplied by the sample provider and were not determined by assay-based typing. General conclusions and limits of the study: How much clinical and demographic metadata was included differed by source and by participant, and the metadata was provided uncurated.

Comment on this clone: This receptor's antigen is unknown. Base quality data are lacking; no much larger clone is found one base away.

The immunoSEQ Assay, a bias-controlled multiplex PCR, was used to amplify TCRbeta CDR3 regions from genomic DNA. For the original study's pipeline: Within the assay, amplification of reference gene primers was used to estimate how many nucleated cells each sample contained. To quantify the absolute abundance of each unique TCRbeta CDR3 rearrangement, sequence reads were collapsed and filtered. For each sample, productive Simpson clonality was calculated as the square root of Simpson's diversity index over productive rearrangements. TCRdb obtained this table from immuneACCESS and retained in-frame rearrangements with V and J assigned. These tables miss some clones; where compared with another copy, unresolved V genes account for less than half of the shortfall, and the remainder is unexplained. The DNA gave D and trimming, while V, J and clone size come from that table. Within this sample are a few hundred thousand clones, with approximately 88% of them counted one time only. Of the sample, roughly 7% falls within the top ten clones.

The germline ends are 17 bases apart after V is trimmed by 2 bases and J by 0 bases. From the germline V gene, CDR1 is KGHSH and CDR2 is LQKENI. Including cysteine and phenylalanine, the CDR3 has 18 amino acids. The only DNA kept is the CDR3, 54 bases in frame from the first base. A second Seattle source provided samples from volunteer blood donors who had recovered from COVID-19. Collaborating institutions collected whole blood in K2EDTA tubes following their own protocols. For TCRbeta analysis, collaborators shipped samples as frozen whole blood, isolated PBMCs, or DNA extracted from either of those sample types.

The sequence joins TRBV18 to TRBJ1-3; TRBD1 could be the D gene, as 5 bases match. The sequencing input was peripheral blood. This sequence was found in a woman between 25 and 40 years old who had recovered from COVID-19. CDR3 region: CASSPWPDRSFSGNTIYF. The DNA sequence reads TGTGCCAGCTCACCATGGCCTGACAGATCTTTCTCTGGAAACACCATATATTTT.